This T cell receptor beta chain was documented in a study of T cell responses to AZD1222 COVID-19 vaccine. Turning to the study itself: Doses given second, at about 4 or about 12 weeks, were pooled. General study findings and limits: The study reported that nearly half of spike-specific TCRs target unmutated variant regions. Donors were mostly white British, more females; clonal diversity possibly underestimated. Mapped onto spike, vaccine-associated CD4 TCRs spanned it and were dominant at 160-218 and 743-854.

Note on this clone: Its specificity is not known.

Clones were read by immunoSEQ multiplex PCR, and TCRdb kept only the in-frame ones, dropping some. Found here are approximately 100,000 clones, about 86% of them singletons; the top ten hold about 3%. This CDR3 has 15 residues. Per germline, CDR1 SEHNR and CDR2 FQNEAQ (reference sequence). V shed 5 bases and J 0 bases; nucleotides not matched to a gene: 4. The specimen was peripheral blood, collected on day 0 of AZD1222 vaccination. This receptor was taken from an adult in good health. The chain joins TRBV7-9 to TRBJ2-1, with 7 bases matching TRBD1. The CDR3 DNA is TGTGCCAGCAGCATACGGGACAGCTCCTACAATGAGCAGTTCTTC. This codes for CASSIRDSSYNEQFF.